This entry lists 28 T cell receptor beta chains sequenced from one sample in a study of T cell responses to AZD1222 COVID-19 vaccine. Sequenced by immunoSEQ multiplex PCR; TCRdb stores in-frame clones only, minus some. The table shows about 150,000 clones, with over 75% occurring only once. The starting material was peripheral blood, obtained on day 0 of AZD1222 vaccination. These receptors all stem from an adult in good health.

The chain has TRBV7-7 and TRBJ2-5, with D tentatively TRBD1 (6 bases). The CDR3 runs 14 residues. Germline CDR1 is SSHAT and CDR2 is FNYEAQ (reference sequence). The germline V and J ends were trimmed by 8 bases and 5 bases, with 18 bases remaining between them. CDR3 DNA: TGTGCCAGCGGTTCACAGGGATTAGGCGAGACCCAGTACTTC. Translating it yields CASGSQGLGETQYF.

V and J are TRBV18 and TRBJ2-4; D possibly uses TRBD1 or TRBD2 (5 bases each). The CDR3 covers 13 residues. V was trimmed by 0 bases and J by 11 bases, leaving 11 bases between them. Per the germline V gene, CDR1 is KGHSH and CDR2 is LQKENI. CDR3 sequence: CASSPPGTGLQYF. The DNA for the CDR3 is TGTGCCAGCTCACCACCGGGGACGGGTCTTCAGTACTTC.

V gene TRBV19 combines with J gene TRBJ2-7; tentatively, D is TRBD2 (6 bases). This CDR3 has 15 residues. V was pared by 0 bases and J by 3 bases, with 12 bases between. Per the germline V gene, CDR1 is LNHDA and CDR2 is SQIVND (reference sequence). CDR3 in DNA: TGTGCCAGTAGTATAGATGGGACGGGAGACTACGAGCAGTACTTC. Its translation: CASSIDGTGDYEQYF. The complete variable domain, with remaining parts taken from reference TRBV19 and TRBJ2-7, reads DGGITQSPKYLFRKEGQNVTLSCEQNLNHDAMYWYRQDPGQGLRLIYYSQIVNDFQKGDIAEGYSVSREKKESFPLTVTSAQKNPTAFYLCASSIDGTGDYEQYFGPGTRLTVT.

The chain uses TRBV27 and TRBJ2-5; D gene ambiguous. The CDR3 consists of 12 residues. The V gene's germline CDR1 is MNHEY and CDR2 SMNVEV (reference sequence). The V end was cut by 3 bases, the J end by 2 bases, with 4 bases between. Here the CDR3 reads CASSFGQETQYF. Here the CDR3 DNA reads TGTGCCAGCAGTTTTGGGCAAGAGACCCAGTACTTC.

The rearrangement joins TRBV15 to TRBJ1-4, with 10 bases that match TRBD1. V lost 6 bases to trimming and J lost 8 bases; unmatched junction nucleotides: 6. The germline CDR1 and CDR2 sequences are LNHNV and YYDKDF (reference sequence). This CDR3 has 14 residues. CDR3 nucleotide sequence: TGTGCCACCAGGACCGGGACAGGGGCCGAAAAACTGTTTTTT. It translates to CATRTGTGAEKLFF.

The CDR3 spells CASSPGGVGGHTEAFF. The CDR3 DNA follows: TGTGCCAGCAGCCCCGGAGGGGTCGGCGGGCACACTGAAGCTTTCTTT. This chain connects TRBV7-6 to TRBJ1-1; TRBD1 might be the D (5 bases). CDR1 is SGHVS, CDR2 FNYEAQ, per germline. CDR3 size: 16 residues. Trimming took 5 bases from V and 3 from J, leaving 19 bases between them.

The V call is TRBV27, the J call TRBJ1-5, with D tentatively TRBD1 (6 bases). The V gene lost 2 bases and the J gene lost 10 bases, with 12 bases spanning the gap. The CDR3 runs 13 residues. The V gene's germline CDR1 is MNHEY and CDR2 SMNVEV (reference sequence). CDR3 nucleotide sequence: TGTGCCAGCAGTTTAACAGGGACGATCCCCCAGCATTTT. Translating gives CASSLTGTIPQHF.

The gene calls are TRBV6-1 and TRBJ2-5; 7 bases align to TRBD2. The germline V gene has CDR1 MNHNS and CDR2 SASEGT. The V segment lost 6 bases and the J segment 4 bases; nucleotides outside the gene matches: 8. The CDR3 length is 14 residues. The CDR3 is CASSPRLASETQYF. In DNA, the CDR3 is TGTGCCAGCAGCCCGAGACTAGCCTCAGAGACCCAGTACTTC.

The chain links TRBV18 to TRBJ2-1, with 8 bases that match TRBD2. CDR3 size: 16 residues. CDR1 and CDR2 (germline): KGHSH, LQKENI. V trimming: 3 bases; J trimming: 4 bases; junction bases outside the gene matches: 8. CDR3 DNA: TGTGCCAGCTCACCGTCAGGAGCGGGGGTATACAATGAGCAGTTCTTC. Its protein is CASSPSGAGVYNEQFF.

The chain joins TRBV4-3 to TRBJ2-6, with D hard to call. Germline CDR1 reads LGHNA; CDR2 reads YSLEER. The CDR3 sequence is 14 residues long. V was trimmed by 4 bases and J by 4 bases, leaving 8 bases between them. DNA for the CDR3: TGCGCCAGCAGCCTCAGTTTCGGGGCCAACGTCCTGACTTTC. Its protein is CASSLSFGANVLTF.

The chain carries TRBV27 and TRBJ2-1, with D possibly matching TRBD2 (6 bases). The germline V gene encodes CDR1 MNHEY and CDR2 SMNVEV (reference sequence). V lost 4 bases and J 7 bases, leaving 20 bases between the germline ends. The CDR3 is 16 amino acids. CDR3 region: CASSSYGGLPMNEQFF. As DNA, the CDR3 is TGTGCCAGCAGTTCATACGGGGGACTCCCAATGAATGAGCAGTTCTTC.

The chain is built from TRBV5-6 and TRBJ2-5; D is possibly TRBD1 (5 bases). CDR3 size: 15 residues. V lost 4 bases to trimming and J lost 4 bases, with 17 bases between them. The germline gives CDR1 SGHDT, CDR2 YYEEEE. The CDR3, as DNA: TGTGCCAGCAGCACTCTGACCAGGGAAACAGAGACCCAGTACTTC. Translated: CASSTLTRETETQYF. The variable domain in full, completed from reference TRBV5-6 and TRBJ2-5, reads DAGVTQSPTHLIKTRGQQVTLRCSPKSGHDTVSWYQQALGQGPQFIFQYYEEEERQRGNFPDRFSGHQFPNYSSELNVNALLLGDSALYLCASSTLTRETETQYFGPGTRLLVL.

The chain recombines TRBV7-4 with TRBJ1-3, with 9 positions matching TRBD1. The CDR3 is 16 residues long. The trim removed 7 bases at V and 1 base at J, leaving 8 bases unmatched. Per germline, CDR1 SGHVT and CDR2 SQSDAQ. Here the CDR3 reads CASTTGTGRSGNTIYF. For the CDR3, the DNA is TGTGCCAGCACCACCGGGACAGGGAGGTCTGGAAACACCATATATTTT.

CDR3 bases: TGTGCCAGCAAGATAGGGAGCTCTGGAAACACCATATATTTT. Protein sequence: CASKIGSSGNTIYF. The chain employs TRBV6-5 and TRBJ1-3, with no clear D. Trimming cost V 7 bases and J 0 bases, with 10 bases left between them. Germline V lookup: CDR1 MNHEY, CDR2 SVGAGI. The CDR3 is 14 residues long.

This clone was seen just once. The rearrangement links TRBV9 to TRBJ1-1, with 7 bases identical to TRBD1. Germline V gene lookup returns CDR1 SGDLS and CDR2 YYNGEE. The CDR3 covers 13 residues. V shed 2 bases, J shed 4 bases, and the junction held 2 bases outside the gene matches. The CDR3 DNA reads TGTGCCAGCAGCGTGACAGGGCTCACTGAAGCTTTCTTT. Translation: CASSVTGLTEAFF.

The CDR3 protein is CASSSSPRREDYFEQFF. CDR3 DNA: TGTGCCAGCAGTTCCTCCCCGAGGCGGGAAGATTATTTTGAGCAGTTCTTC. The genes are TRBV28 and TRBJ2-1; maybe TRBD2 (6 bases). V was cut by 4 bases and J by 9 bases, with 25 bases left in between. There are 17 residues in the CDR3. Germline CDR1 reads MDHEN; CDR2 reads SYDVKM.

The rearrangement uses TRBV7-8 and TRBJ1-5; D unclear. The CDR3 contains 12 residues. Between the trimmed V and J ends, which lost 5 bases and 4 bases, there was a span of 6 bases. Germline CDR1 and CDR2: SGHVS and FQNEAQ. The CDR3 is CASSQINQPQHF. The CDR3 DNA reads TGTGCCAGCAGCCAGATAAATCAGCCCCAGCATTTT. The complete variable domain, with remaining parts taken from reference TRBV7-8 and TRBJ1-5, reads GAGVSQSPRYKVAKRGQDVALRCDPISGHVSLFWYQQALGQGPEFLTYFQNEAQLDKSGLPSDRFFAERPEGSVSTLKIQRTQQEDSAVYLCASSQINQPQHFGDGTRLSIL.

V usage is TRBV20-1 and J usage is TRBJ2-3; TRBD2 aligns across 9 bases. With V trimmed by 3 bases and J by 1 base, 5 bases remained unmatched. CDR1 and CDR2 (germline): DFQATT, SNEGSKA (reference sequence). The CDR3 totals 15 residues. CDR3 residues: CSASRGGAGTDTQYF. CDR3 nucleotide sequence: TGCAGTGCTAGTCGCGGGGGGGCTGGCACAGATACGCAGTATTTT.

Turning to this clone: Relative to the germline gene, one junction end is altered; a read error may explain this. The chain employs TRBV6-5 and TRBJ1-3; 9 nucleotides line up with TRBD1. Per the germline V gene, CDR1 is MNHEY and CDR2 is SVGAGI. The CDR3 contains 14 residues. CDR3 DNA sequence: TGTGCCAGCGGACCGGGACAGGGCCCGCGTGGGGGAGATTTT. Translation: CASGPGQGPRGGDF.

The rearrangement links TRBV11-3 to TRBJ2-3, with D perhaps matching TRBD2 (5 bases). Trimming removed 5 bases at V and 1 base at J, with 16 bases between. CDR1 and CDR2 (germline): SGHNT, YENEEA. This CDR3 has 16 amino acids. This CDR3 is CASSRKEVSGTDTQYF. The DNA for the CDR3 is TGTGCCAGCAGCCGAAAAGAGGTTAGCGGCACAGATACGCAGTATTTT.

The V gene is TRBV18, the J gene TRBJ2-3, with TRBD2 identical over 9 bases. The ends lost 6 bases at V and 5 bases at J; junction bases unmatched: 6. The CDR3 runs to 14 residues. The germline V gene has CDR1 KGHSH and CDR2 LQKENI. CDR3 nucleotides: TGTGCCAGCTCCGCGGGAGCGGGGGGAGATACGCAGTATTTT. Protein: CASSAGAGGDTQYF.

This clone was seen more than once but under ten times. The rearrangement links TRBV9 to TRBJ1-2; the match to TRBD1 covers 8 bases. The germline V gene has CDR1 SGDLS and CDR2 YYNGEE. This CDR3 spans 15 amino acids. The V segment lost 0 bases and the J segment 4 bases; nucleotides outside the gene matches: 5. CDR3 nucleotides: TGTGCCAGCAGCGTAGTAGGCGGACAGGGCTATGGCTACACCTTC. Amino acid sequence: CASSVVGGQGYGYTF.

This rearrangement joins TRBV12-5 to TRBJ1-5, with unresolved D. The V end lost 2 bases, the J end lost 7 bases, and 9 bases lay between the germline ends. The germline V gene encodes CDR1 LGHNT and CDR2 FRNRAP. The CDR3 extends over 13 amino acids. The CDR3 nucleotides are TGTGCTAGTGGTTTGTTCGTAGGGCAGCCCCAGCATTTT. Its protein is CASGLFVGQPQHF.

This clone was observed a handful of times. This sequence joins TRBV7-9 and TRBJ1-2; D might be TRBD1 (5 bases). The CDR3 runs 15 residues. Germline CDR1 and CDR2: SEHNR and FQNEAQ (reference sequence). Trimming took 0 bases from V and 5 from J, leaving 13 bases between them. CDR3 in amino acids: CASSLASAGRYGYTF. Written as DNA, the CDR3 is TGTGCCAGCAGCTTAGCGTCGGCAGGGCGTTATGGCTACACCTTC.

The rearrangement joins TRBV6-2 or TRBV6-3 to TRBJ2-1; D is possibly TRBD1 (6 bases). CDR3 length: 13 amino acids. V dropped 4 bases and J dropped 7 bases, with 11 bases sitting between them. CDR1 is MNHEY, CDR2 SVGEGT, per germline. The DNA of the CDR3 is TGTGCCAGCAGTTCCCAGGGGTGGAATGAGCAGTTCTTC. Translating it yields CASSSQGWNEQFF.

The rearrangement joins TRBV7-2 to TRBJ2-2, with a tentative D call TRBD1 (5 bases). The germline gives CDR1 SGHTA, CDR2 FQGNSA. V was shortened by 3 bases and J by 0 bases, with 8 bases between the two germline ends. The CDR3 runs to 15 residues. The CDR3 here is CASSFQQANTGELFF. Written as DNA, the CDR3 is TGTGCCAGCAGCTTCCAACAGGCGAACACCGGGGAGCTGTTTTTT.

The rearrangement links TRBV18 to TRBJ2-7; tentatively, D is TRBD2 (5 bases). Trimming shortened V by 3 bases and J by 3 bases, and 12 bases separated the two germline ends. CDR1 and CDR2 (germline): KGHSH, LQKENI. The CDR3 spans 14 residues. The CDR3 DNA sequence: TGTGCCAGCTCACCCGACGTCGAGGGCTACGAGCAGTACTTC. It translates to CASSPDVEGYEQYF.

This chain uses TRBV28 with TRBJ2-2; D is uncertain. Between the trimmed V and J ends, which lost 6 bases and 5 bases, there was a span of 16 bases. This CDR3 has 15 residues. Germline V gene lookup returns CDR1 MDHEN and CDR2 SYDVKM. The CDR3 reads CASRLGLQLTGELFF. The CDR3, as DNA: TGTGCCAGCAGGCTGGGTCTACAATTAACCGGGGAGCTGTTTTTT.